This TCR beta chain was sequenced in a study of beta chain features in type 1 diabetes. Since all of the isolated RNA was reverse transcribed, expressed TCRB transcripts were what got sequenced. Profiling relied on immunoSEQ multiplex PCR, and the TCRdb table lists in-frame clones only, not all of them. This table has roughly 60,000 clones, over 50% appearing once. Trimming removed 6 bases from V and 3 bases from J; junction bases left unmatched: 4. The CDR3 sequence is 13 residues long. From germline, CDR1 is MNHNS and CDR2 SASEGT. The sequence was obtained from a woman aged 18-29 years in good health. Sequenced input: Tregs from blood. J is TRBJ1-1 and V is TRBV6-1; the match to TRBD1 covers 7 bases. The CDR3 DNA sequence: TGTGCCAGCAGCGCCGACAGGGACACTGAAGCTTTCTTT. Encoded protein: CASSADRDTEAFF.